This T cell receptor (beta chain) emerged from a study of blood T cell repertoires in COVID-19. The wider study: Acute and convalescent COVID-19 specimens originated in the United States, Italy and Spain. Nucleic acid was either cDNA or gDNA, and it came from T cells, B-cell-depleted T cells, or PBMCs.

In the study's own analysis: Amplified reference gene primers provided the basis for estimating nucleated cell counts. Libraries were prepared by immunoSEQ multiplex PCR; TCRdb keeps only in-frame clonotypes and omits some of them. Clone size and the V and J calls come from that table; the DNA yielded D and trimming. The repertoire holds approximately 250,000 clones, with about 87% as singletons. Participants came from roughly 25 US areas, aged about 18 to 95 years. The specimen sequenced was PBMCs or T cells enriched from blood (not recorded which). This TCR was sampled from a woman in her twenties or thirties with acute COVID-19.

CDR3 in amino acids: CASSPLFGGETYNEQFF. The CDR3 nucleotides read TGTGCCAGCTCACCATTATTCGGGGGGGAAACCTACAATGAGCAGTTCTTC. The chain has TRBV18 and TRBJ2-1; the match to TRBD2 covers 8 bases. This CDR3 contains 17 residues. V gave up 2 bases and J gave up 2 bases; unmatched junction bases: 8. Germline V gene lookup returns CDR1 KGHSH and CDR2 LQKENI.